This paragraph covers one T cell receptor (beta chain) sequence. The junction and the germline gene differ at one end; a read error may be behind it. This sample was included in a study of CD8+ T cells in alopecia areata. Investigators isolated RNA and reverse transcribed it into cDNA to act as the sequencing template. Libraries were prepared by immunoSEQ multiplex PCR; TCRdb keeps only in-frame clonotypes and omits some of them. The sample holds approximately 63,000 clones, roughly three fifths seen once. Germline assignment: CDR1 SNHLY and CDR2 FYNNEI. The CDR3 has 16 amino acids. The receptor comes from a human donor with alopecia areata. The chain combines TRBV2 with TRBJ2-5; D possibly uses TRBD1 or TRBD2 (5 bases each). The DNA end is more similar to TRBJ2-7, so the J call may be wrong. The sequenced sample was CD8+ T cells sorted from blood, obtained at week 0. The CDR3 DNA sequence: TGTGCCATCAGTGAGGGCGAGACAGCGAGCTCCTACGAGCAGTACTTC. Its translation is CAISEGETASSYEQYF.